Below, 16 T cell receptor beta chains from the same sample are listed, as sequenced in a study of shared clonotypes between healthy human individuals. Sequenced by immunoSEQ multiplex PCR; TCRdb stores in-frame clones only, minus some. The top ten hold more than 0.1% of the sample, which has some 2,000,000 clones, 95% seen once. The sequenced material came from naive CD4+ T cells sorted from blood. The subset denotes: CD45RA+ positively selected. All receptors come from a man between 18 and 29 years old in good health.

The chain employs TRBV28 and TRBJ2-1; 9 bases are shared with TRBD1. V lost 3 bases to trimming and J lost 1 base; unmatched junction nucleotides: 1. CDR1 and CDR2 (germline): MDHEN, SYDVKM. CDR3 length equals 15 residues. The DNA of the CDR3 is TGTGCCAGCAGTTTTGACAGGGGGTCCTACAATGAGCAGTTCTTC. It specifies CASSFDRGSYNEQFF.

The J gene is TRBJ2-7, the V gene TRBV10-3, with 8 bases that match TRBD1. V was pared by 3 bases and J by 0 bases, with 10 bases of the junction left unmatched. Germline V gene lookup returns CDR1 ENHRY and CDR2 SYGVKD. The CDR3 runs to 17 residues. The CDR3, as DNA: TGTGCCATCAGTGATGACAGGGGAAACAGGTTCTCCTACGAGCAGTACTTC. It yields the protein CAISDDRGNRFSYEQYF.

The chain employs TRBV4-1 and TRBJ1-2; the D is unclear. This CDR3 contains 15 residues. Germline V gene sequence: CDR1 MGHRA, CDR2 YSYEKL. V dropped 2 bases and J dropped 1 base, with 11 bases sitting between them. Here the CDR3 reads CASSQSRTVNYGYTF. The CDR3 region has the DNA TGCGCCAGCAGCCAATCCCGGACGGTTAACTATGGCTACACCTTC.

The chain couples TRBV7-2 to TRBJ2-7; 9 bases map to TRBD1. The CDR3 spans 15 residues. V lost 6 bases to trimming and J lost 0 bases; unmatched junction nucleotides: 6. Looked up from germline, CDR1 is SGHTA and CDR2 is FQGNSA. The CDR3 DNA follows: TGTGCCAGCAGATTCGACAGGGGGGACTCCTACGAGCAGTACTTC. Amino acid sequence: CASRFDRGDSYEQYF. Variable domain in full (rest from reference TRBV7-2 and TRBJ2-7): GAGVSQSPSNKVTEKGKDVELRCDPISGHTALYWYRQSLGQGLEFLIYFQGNSAPDKSGLPSDRFSAERTGGSVSTLTIQRTQQEDSAVYLCASRFDRGDSYEQYFGPGTRLTVT.

The genes are TRBV6-4 and TRBJ1-1; D remains unclear. V was pared by 3 bases and J by 4 bases, with 15 bases between. Germline V CDR1 and CDR2: MRHNA, SNTAGT. The CDR3 is made up of 15 amino acids. The CDR3 sequence: CASSEEGGLFTEAFF. Written as DNA, the CDR3 is TGTGCCAGCAGTGAGGAGGGCGGGTTGTTCACTGAAGCTTTCTTT.

CDR3 region: CAWVEWWQGNNYGYTF. The CDR3 DNA reads TGTGCCTGGGTCGAGTGGTGGCAGGGAAATAACTATGGCTACACCTTC. This rearrangement joins TRBV30 to TRBJ1-2; D may be TRBD1 (5 bases). Deletions cut 5 bases from V and 1 base from J, with 20 bases between. Germline CDR1 and CDR2: GTSNPN and SVGIG (reference sequence). This CDR3 spans 16 amino acids. The whole variable domain, remainder taken from reference TRBV30 and TRBJ1-2, is SQTIHQWPATLVQPVGSPLSLECTVEGTSNPNLYWYRQAAGRGLQLLFYSVGIGQISSEVPQNLSASRPQDRQFILSSKKLLLSDSGFYLCAWVEWWQGNNYGYTFGSGTRLTVV.

The rearrangement links TRBV29-1 to TRBJ1-6, with D unclear. Germline CDR1 is SQVTM and CDR2 is ANQGSEA. The CDR3 sequence is 19 residues long. V was pared by 4 bases and J by 3 bases, with 25 bases between. The CDR3 DNA reads as TGCAGCGTTGCCTGGTGGCATTGTGAACTGTCTAGCTATAATTCACCCCTCCACTTT. This codes for CSVAWWHCELSSYNSPLHF.

Notes on this clone: Other DNA sequences in the same sample also yield this CDR3. This chain connects TRBV9 to TRBJ1-1; D not certain. CDR3 length: 13 residues. V dropped 0 bases and J dropped 1 base, with 4 bases sitting between them. CDR1 and CDR2 (germline): SGDLS, YYNGEE. The DNA of the CDR3 is TGTGCCAGCAGCGTAGGAAGGAACACTGAAGCTTTCTTT. Translation: CASSVGRNTEAFF.

The chain employs TRBV6-5 and TRBJ1-3; perhaps TRBD1 as D (5 bases). In germline, CDR1 is MNHEY, CDR2 SVGAGI. CDR3 length: 12 residues. V lost 11 bases, J lost 7 bases, and 15 bases lay in between. In DNA form, the CDR3 reads TGTGCCTCAGGCAGGGATACGAACACCATATATTTT. It codes for CASGRDTNTIYF.

The rearrangement uses TRBV11-1 and TRBJ2-3, with D possibly TRBD2 on 6 matching bases. This CDR3 contains 15 residues. Trimming cost V 10 bases and J 1 base, with 18 bases left between them. Germline assignment: CDR1 SGHAT and CDR2 FQDESV (reference sequence). The CDR3 DNA reads as TGTGCCACCACAAGTTGGCGGGGACGCACAGATACGCAGTATTTT. Translation: CATTSWRGRTDTQYF. The full variable domain, with the rest looked up from reference TRBV11-1 and TRBJ2-3, is EAEVAQSPRYKITEKSQAVAFWCDPISGHATLYWYRQILGQGPELLVQFQDESVVDDSQLPKDRFSAERLKGVDSTLKIQPAELGDSAMYLCATTSWRGRTDTQYFGPGTRLTVL.

In the case of this clone: This specimen includes other DNA sequences encoding the same CDR3. The chain couples TRBV6-1 to TRBJ2-3, with TRBD1 matching 10 bases. This CDR3 is built from 15 residues. From germline, CDR1 is MNHNS and CDR2 SASEGT. The J segment lost 3 bases and the V segment lost 9 bases, leaving 9 bases of the junction unmatched. CDR3 sequence (DNA): TGTGCCAGTTCTCCGGGACAGGGGTCTACAGATACGCAGTATTTT. Amino acid sequence: CASSPGQGSTDTQYF.

The V gene is TRBV7-9, the J gene TRBJ1-1; TRBD1 might be the D (5 bases). Germline CDR1 and CDR2: SEHNR and FQNEAQ (reference sequence). The V and J ends lost 1 base and 2 bases respectively, with 14 bases between them. The CDR3 length is 16 residues. The CDR3, as DNA: TGTGCCAGCAGCTTAGGGTATAGGGGATCAAACACTGAAGCTTTCTTT. Its translation is CASSLGYRGSNTEAFF. The entire variable domain, with the rest obtained from reference TRBV7-9 and TRBJ1-1, is as follows: DTGVSQNPRHKITKRGQNVTFRCDPISEHNRLYWYRQTLGQGPEFLTYFQNEAQLEKSRLLSDRFSAERPKGSFSTLEIQRTEQGDSAMYLCASSLGYRGSNTEAFFGQGTRLTVV.

The chain joins TRBV6-6 to TRBJ2-7, with D perhaps matching TRBD1 (5 bases). Germline CDR1 and CDR2: MNHNY and SVGAGI (reference sequence). The CDR3 covers 16 residues. Deletions cut 2 bases from V and 0 bases from J, with 14 bases between. The CDR3 sequence is CASSYREKTASYEQYF. The CDR3 DNA reads as TGTGCCAGCAGTTACCGTGAGAAGACAGCCTCCTACGAGCAGTACTTC.

V gene TRBV10-3 combines with J gene TRBJ2-5, with 9 bases identical to TRBD1. The CDR3 is 15 amino acids. Looked up from germline, CDR1 is ENHRY and CDR2 is SYGVKD. The ends lost 5 bases at V and 4 bases at J; junction bases unmatched: 8. Here the CDR3 DNA reads TGTGCCATCAGTAACACAGGGGGCGCGGGAGAGACCCAGTACTTC. This codes for CAISNTGGAGETQYF.

The rearrangement uses TRBV6-6 and TRBJ1-5, with TRBD1 matching 8 bases. Germline assignment: CDR1 MNHNY and CDR2 SVGAGI (reference sequence). J gave up 5 bases and V 5 bases, and 5 bases lay outside the gene matches. This CDR3 contains 14 residues. CDR3: CASSRGQGDQPQHF. The CDR3 bases are TGTGCCAGCAGTAGAGGACAGGGCGATCAGCCCCAGCATTTT.

Points on this clone: The same CDR3 is also encoded by other DNA sequences in this sample. The chain links TRBV7-2 to TRBJ2-1; 7 bases align to TRBD2. This CDR3 region has 16 residues. J gave up 3 bases and V 0 bases, and 5 bases lay outside the gene matches. Germline assignment: CDR1 SGHTA and CDR2 FQGNSA. This CDR3 is CASSLAGGPSYNEQFF. Here the CDR3 DNA reads TGTGCCAGCAGCTTAGCGGGAGGGCCGAGCTACAATGAGCAGTTCTTC.